Listed here is a single T cell receptor (beta chain). As yet, its antigen is unknown. J was trimmed by 6 bases and V by 1 base; bases with no gene match: 7. This CDR3 spans 14 amino acids. CDR1 is SGHRS and CDR2 is YFSETQ in the germline V gene. This entry is derived from a study of T cell responses to AZD1222 COVID-19 vaccine. Method: immunoSEQ multiplex PCR; TCRdb's copy keeps in-frame clones and lacks some. The sample carries approximately 19,000 clones, around 81% recorded once. Findings and caveats of the study: Clonal diversity was possibly underestimated; the donors were predominantly white British and more often female.

The J gene is TRBJ2-7, the V gene TRBV5-1; 7 bases are a match to TRBD1. The sample consisted of peripheral blood, taken 28 days after the second AZD1222 dose. The origin of this receptor is an adult who received the AZD1222 COVID-19 vaccine. The CDR3 sequence: CASSLYEGAIEQYF. DNA for the CDR3: TGCGCCAGCAGCTTGTACGAGGGGGCGATCGAGCAGTACTTC.